This is a list of T cell receptor beta chains from one sample in a study of blood T cells in healthy people across ages. A single record per CDR3 protein comes from TCRdb applying MiXCR to the 5' RACE reads. The sample includes some 1.5 million distinct CDR3 sequences, under 30% of them seen just once. The sequencing input was blood. The receptor set was obtained from a woman aged 30 to 39 in good health. The CDR3 runs from the conserved cysteine through the conserved F or W. Each record gives: J gene, D gene, V gene, clone size, CDR3 protein, CDR3 DNA. A D gene is named only where the DNA matches it firmly. Expanded clones are given a class, and other clones once, few, many or no size at all.

J gene: TRBJ1-5
D gene: .
V gene: TRBV4-3
clone size: few
CDR3 protein: CASSQDFRPPQHF
CDR3 DNA: TGCGCCAGCAGCCAAGATTTCAGGCCGCCCCAGCATTTT

J gene: TRBJ1-2
D gene: TRBD1
V gene: TRBV10-3
clone size: few
CDR3 protein: CAISEPVQGAGYTF
CDR3 DNA: TGTGCCATCAGTGAGCCCGTCCAGGGGGCTGGCTACACCTTC

J gene: TRBJ1-5
D gene: .
V gene: TRBV6-2/TRBV6-3
clone size: .
CDR3 protein: CASSYSGSYSNQPQHF
CDR3 DNA: TGTGCCAGCAGTTACTCCGGGTCATATAGCAATCAGCCCCAGCATTTT

J gene: TRBJ2-7
D gene: TRBD2
V gene: TRBV5-1
clone size: .
CDR3 protein: CASSLGSGDGSYEQYF
CDR3 DNA: TGCGCCAGCAGCTTGGGTAGCGGGGATGGCTCCTACGAGCAGTACTTC

J gene: TRBJ1-1
D gene: .
V gene: TRBV7-2
clone size: .
CDR3 protein: CASSLGAVGEAFF
CDR3 DNA: TGTGCCAGCAGCTTAGGGGCGGTCGGTGAAGCTTTCTTT

J gene: TRBJ2-5
D gene: .
V gene: TRBV27
clone size: few
CDR3 protein: CASSLKPRGEQETQYF
CDR3 DNA: TGTGCCAGCAGTTTAAAGCCCCGCGGGGAGCAAGAGACCCAGTACTTC

J gene: TRBJ1-3
D gene: .
V gene: TRBV4-1
clone size: few
CDR3 protein: CASSQGGGRGNTIYF
CDR3 DNA: TGCGCCAGCAGCCAAGGAGGTGGCAGAGGAAACACCATATATTTT

J gene: TRBJ2-2
D gene: .
V gene: TRBV29-1
clone size: many
CDR3 protein: CSVSWFSGELFF
CDR3 DNA: TGCAGCGTTTCCTGGTTTTCCGGGGAGCTGTTTTTT

J gene: TRBJ2-5
D gene: TRBD1
V gene: TRBV18
clone size: .
CDR3 protein: CASSPSQGAEETQYF
CDR3 DNA: TGTGCCAGCTCACCGTCACAGGGGGCGGAGGAGACCCAGTACTTC

J gene: TRBJ1-6
D gene: .
V gene: TRBV6-1
clone size: few
CDR3 protein: CASSERELRFNSPLHF
CDR3 DNA: TGTGCCAGCAGTGAAAGGGAGTTACGGTTTAATTCACCCCTCCACTTT

J gene: TRBJ2-7
D gene: .
V gene: TRBV18
clone size: few
CDR3 protein: CASSSNYKGGGYDEQYF
CDR3 DNA: TGTGCCAGCTCATCGAACTATAAGGGGGGAGGCTATGACGAGCAGTACTTC

J gene: TRBJ2-5
D gene: .
V gene: TRBV7-2
clone size: many
CDR3 protein: CASSTDAPQETQYF
CDR3 DNA: TGTGCCAGCAGCACAGACGCCCCCCAAGAGACCCAGTACTTC

J gene: TRBJ2-3
D gene: .
V gene: TRBV7-2
clone size: .
CDR3 protein: CASSLLDQDTQYF
CDR3 DNA: TGTGCCAGCAGCTTACTGGACCAAGATACGCAGTATTTT

J gene: TRBJ2-7
D gene: TRBD1
V gene: TRBV12-3/TRBV12-4
clone size: few
CDR3 protein: CASTSGGHHEQYF
CDR3 DNA: TGTGCCAGCACGTCAGGGGGCCACCACGAGCAGTACTTC